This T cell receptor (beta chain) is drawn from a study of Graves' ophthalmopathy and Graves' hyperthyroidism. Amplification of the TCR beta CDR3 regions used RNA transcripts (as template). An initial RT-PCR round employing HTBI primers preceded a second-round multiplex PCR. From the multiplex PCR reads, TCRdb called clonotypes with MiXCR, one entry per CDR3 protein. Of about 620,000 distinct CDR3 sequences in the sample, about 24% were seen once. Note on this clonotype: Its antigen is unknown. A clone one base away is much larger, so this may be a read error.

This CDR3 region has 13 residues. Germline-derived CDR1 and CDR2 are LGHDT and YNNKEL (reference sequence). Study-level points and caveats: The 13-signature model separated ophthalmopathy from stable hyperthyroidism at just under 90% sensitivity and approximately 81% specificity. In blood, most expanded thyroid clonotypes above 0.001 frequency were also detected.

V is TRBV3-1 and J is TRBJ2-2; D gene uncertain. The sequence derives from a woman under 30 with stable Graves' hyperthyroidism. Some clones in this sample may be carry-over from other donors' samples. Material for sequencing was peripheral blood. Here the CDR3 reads CTTRRQNTGELFF. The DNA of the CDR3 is TGTACCACCCGAAGGCAGAACACCGGGGAGCTGTTTTTT.